This is a list of T cell receptor beta chains from one sample in a study of response to subunit inactivated influenza vaccine. One entry per CDR3 protein, called by TCRdb with MiXCR from the RT-PCR reads. The sample yields hundreds of thousands of distinct CDR3 sequences, 12% seen once. The sample in question was PBMCs from blood, obtained on the day of vaccination. The receptor set was obtained from a man in his forties or fifties who received an inactivated influenza vaccine. Both conserved end residues are part of each CDR3. Fields, in order: J gene, V gene, D gene, clone size, CDR3 DNA, CDR3 protein. The D gene is left open where the match is weak. Size is stated for part of the rows, as once, few or many counts, or as a class when the clone is expanded.

TRBJ2-3,TRBV19,-,-,TGTGCCAGTAAGCACACCCGGGTTGAGGATACGCAGTATTTT,CASKHTRVEDTQYF
TRBJ2-5,TRBV24-1,-,few,TGTGCCACCAGTGATACCAACCGGGCCCAGTACTTC,CATSDTNRAQYF
TRBJ1-6,TRBV12-3/TRBV12-4,-,-,TGTGCCAGCAGCCCGACACAGGGTTCTGTCTCACCCCTCCACTTT,CASSPTQGSVSPLHF
TRBJ2-2,TRBV6-2/TRBV6-3,-,few,TGTGCCAGCAGTTACAAGCCGGGTTCTCCCGGGGAGCTGTTTTTT,CASSYKPGSPGELFF
TRBJ2-7,TRBV5-6,-,-,TGTGCCAGCAGCTTTGCCGGGTACGAGCAGTACTTC,CASSFAGYEQYF
TRBJ1-1,TRBV20-1,-,few,TGCAGCGCCGGGGGGGCTTTCTTT,CSAGGAFF
TRBJ2-5,TRBV12-3/TRBV12-4,TRBD2,few,TGTGCCAGCAGTCAGACTAGCGGGGGGGCTATCCAAGAGACCCAGTACTTC,CASSQTSGGAIQETQYF
TRBJ2-3,TRBV4-3,TRBD1,-,TGCGCCAGCAGCCAGGGCCCGGGACAGGGACTTGGAGATACGCAGTATTTT,CASSQGPGQGLGDTQYF
TRBJ1-5,TRBV20-1,-,few,TGCAGTGCTAGAGATCCGAGCGACGGGCCCCAGCATTTT,CSARDPSDGPQHF
TRBJ2-7,TRBV6-5,-,-,TGTGCCAGCAGTTACTCGATTTTTTCCTACGAGCAGTACTTC,CASSYSIFSYEQYF
TRBJ2-2,TRBV9,TRBD2,few,TGTGCCAGCAGCGTCACTAGCGGGATAAACACCGGGGAGCTGTTTTTT,CASSVTSGINTGELFF
TRBJ1-2,TRBV6-2/TRBV6-3,-,few,TGTGCCAGCCGTGACACGGTTGACTATGGCTACACCTTC,CASRDTVDYGYTF
TRBJ2-1,TRBV20-1,-,-,TGCAGTGCTAGAGTTCCCCACTATGAGCAGTTCTTC,CSARVPHYEQFF
TRBJ2-7,TRBV20-1,TRBD1,-,TGCAGTGCTCTACAGGGGCATAGCTACGAGCAGTACTTC,CSALQGHSYEQYF
TRBJ2-7,TRBV3-1,TRBD2,-,TGTGCCAGCAGCCCGACTAGCGGGGGAACCTACGAGCAGTACTTC,CASSPTSGGTYEQYF
TRBJ2-1,TRBV6-1,TRBD2,many,TGTGCCAGCAGCAAAACCGGGACTAACTCCTACAATGAGCAGTTCTTC,CASSKTGTNSYNEQFF
TRBJ1-5,TRBV20-1,TRBD1,-,TGCAGTGCTAGACCTGTGGGACAGGGGAGCAATCAGCCCCAGCATTTT,CSARPVGQGSNQPQHF
TRBJ2-1,TRBV20-1,TRBD2,-,TGCAGTGCCCCATTGGCGGGAGAGTACAATGAGCAGTTCTTC,CSAPLAGEYNEQFF
TRBJ1-6,TRBV7-2,-,-,TGTGCCAGCAACCCGGGACGGATAAATTCACCCCTCCACTTT,CASNPGRINSPLHF
TRBJ2-7,TRBV5-1,TRBD1,many,TGCGCCAGCAGCTTCGGGACAGACTCCTACGAGCAGTACTTC,CASSFGTDSYEQYF
TRBJ2-3,TRBV24-1,-,-,TGTGCCACCAGTGATTTAGGGGACGGGGGCACAGATACGCAGTATTTT,CATSDLGDGGTDTQYF
TRBJ2-7,TRBV7-6,-,few,TGTGCCAGCAGCTTAGGTCTGGGAATCAGCGAGCAGTACTTC,CASSLGLGISEQYF
TRBJ1-2,TRBV7-9,TRBD1,few,TGTGCCAGCAGCTTTCCCGACAGGGGAGGCTACACCTTC,CASSFPDRGGYTF
TRBJ2-7,TRBV5-1,TRBD1,-,TGCGCCAGCAGTCCGGGGGGACAGGGCTCCTACGAGCAGTACTTC,CASSPGGQGSYEQYF
TRBJ2-3,TRBV7-9,TRBD2,few,TGTGCCAGCAGCCATAGACTAGCGGGGGGGCAAGATACGCAGTATTTT,CASSHRLAGGQDTQYF
TRBJ2-7,TRBV6-6,-,few,TGTGCGTCGGGGTCAAATCCCTTTTACGAGCAGTACTTC,CASGSNPFYEQYF
TRBJ2-1,TRBV6-2/TRBV6-3,TRBD1,few,TGTGCCAGCAGTCGGGACAGGGGGTTTCGGTTCTTC,CASSRDRGFRFF
TRBJ2-3,TRBV11-3,-,-,TGTGCCAGCAGCTTTGGACAGGGAGGGACGCAGTATTTT,CASSFGQGGTQYF
TRBJ1-1,TRBV11-2,-,-,TGTGCCAGCAGCTTAGAGGGGGGCGGATTCTCTGAAGCTTTCTTT,CASSLEGGGFSEAFF
TRBJ1-5,TRBV10-2,-,-,TGCGCCAGCAGCCGTATGCTCTGGGACAATCAGCCCCAGCATTTT,CASSRMLWDNQPQHF
TRBJ1-1,TRBV7-3,-,few,TGTGCCAGCAGCACCCGGGAGGGAGGTGAAGCTTTCTTT,CASSTREGGEAFF
TRBJ1-1,TRBV12-3/TRBV12-4,-,few,TGTGCCAGCAGTTCCTCCTCCGGGAACACTGAAGCTTTCTTT,CASSSSSGNTEAFF
TRBJ1-2,TRBV5-6,-,-,TGTGCCAGCAGCTTGAGGGCAGTAGCTAACTATGGCTACACCTTC,CASSLRAVANYGYTF
TRBJ1-2,TRBV11-2,TRBD1,few,TGTGCCAGCAGCTTATTGAGGACAGGTTATGGCTACACCTTC,CASSLLRTGYGYTF
TRBJ2-7,TRBV7-8,-,few,TGTGCCAGCAGCGAATCAGGGCTCTCCTACGAGCAGTACTTC,CASSESGLSYEQYF
TRBJ2-7,TRBV6-2/TRBV6-3,TRBD1,few,TGTGCCAGCTATTCGGGACAGGGCCTCTCCTTCTCCTACGAGCAGTACTTC,CASYSGQGLSFSYEQYF
TRBJ2-4,TRBV28,-,few,TGTGCCAGCAGCTCCAGGACGTCGATTACGGGCATTCAGTACTTC,CASSSRTSITGIQYF
TRBJ1-2,TRBV6-2/TRBV6-3,-,-,TGTGCCAGCAGCCACCAACTTCAGCACACCTTC,CASSHQLQHTF